The 26 T cell receptor beta chains presented below share a single source sample, sequenced in a study of cytomegalovirus exposure and HLA in healthy donors. 13 Jbeta primers and 60 Vbeta primers were used for the PCR. TCRdb keeps only in-frame clones here, not all; method: immunoSEQ multiplex PCR. The table includes around 180,000 clones, about 88% detected once. Material for sequencing was PBMCs. The source of these receptors is a woman aged 18 to 35 in good health and CMV-seronegative.

The chain joins TRBV6-1 to TRBJ2-1, with 7 positions matching TRBD2. The CDR3 sequence is 12 residues long. Germline trimming cut 6 bases from V and 8 bases from J; bases unmatched to any gene: 4. The germline V gene has CDR1 MNHNS and CDR2 SASEGT. CDR3 sequence reads: CASSALAYEQFF. CDR3 in DNA: TGTGCCAGCAGCGCACTAGCGTATGAGCAGTTCTTC.

There are a few counts of this clone. The rearrangement uses TRBV7-9 and TRBJ2-5; the D gene is possibly TRBD2 (6 bases). Trimming removed 8 bases at V and 5 bases at J, with 24 bases between. CDR3 size: 16 residues. Germline CDR1 reads SEHNR; CDR2 reads FQNEAQ (reference sequence). The chain's CDR3 is CASRNLNMEGWETQYF. In nucleotides, the CDR3 is TGTGCCAGCCGAAACCTGAATATGGAGGGGTGGGAGACCCAGTACTTC. Full variable domain (outside the CDR3, taken from reference TRBV7-9 and TRBJ2-5): DTGVSQNPRHKITKRGQNVTFRCDPISEHNRLYWYRQTLGQGPEFLTYFQNEAQLEKSRLLSDRFSAERPKGSFSTLEIQRTEQGDSAMYLCASRNLNMEGWETQYFGPGTRLLVL.

This CDR3 is CASSAPPAGIDEQYF. The CDR3 bases are TGTGCCAGCAGCGCCCCCCCCGCAGGGATCGACGAGCAGTACTTC. The chain carries TRBV5-4 and TRBJ2-7; a possible D gene is TRBD1 (5 bases). Germline-derived CDR1 and CDR2 are SGHNT and YYREEE (reference sequence). Trimming took off 4 bases at V and 5 bases at J, with 19 bases between the two ends. The length of the CDR3 is 15 residues.

The CDR3 sequence is CASSIRLMSNYGYTF. CDR3 nucleotides: TGTGCCAGCAGTATACGACTGATGAGTAACTATGGCTACACCTTC. This rearrangement joins TRBV6-1 to TRBJ1-2; D not resolved. The CDR3 totals 15 residues. Trimming shortened V by 5 bases and J by 1 base, and 14 bases separated the two germline ends. From germline, CDR1 is MNHNS and CDR2 SASEGT.

The rearrangement links TRBV9 to TRBJ2-7; TRBD1 aligns across 9 bases. CDR1 is SGDLS, CDR2 YYNGEE, per germline. CDR3 length equals 15 residues. The V gene end was trimmed by 0 bases and the J gene end by 2 bases; junction bases not matched to a gene: 3. CDR3 DNA sequence: TGTGCCAGCAGCGTAGCCGGACAGGGGACCTACGAGCAGTACTTC. The encoded protein is CASSVAGQGTYEQYF.

This chain links TRBV9 with TRBJ1-3; D possibly corresponds to TRBD1 (5 bases). The germline gives CDR1 SGDLS, CDR2 YYNGEE. Between the trimmed V and J ends, which lost 2 bases and 2 bases, there was a span of 17 bases. This CDR3 has 17 residues. This chain's CDR3 is CASSVDTIGGAGNTIYF. CDR3 in DNA: TGTGCCAGCAGCGTGGACACTATCGGCGGTGCTGGAAACACCATATATTTT.

The rearrangement links TRBV2 to TRBJ1-1; 10 nucleotides match TRBD1. The CDR3 consists of 15 residues. Trimming took 6 bases from V and 4 from J; bases not matched to a gene: 8. The germline V gene encodes CDR1 SNHLY and CDR2 FYNNEI. The CDR3 region is CASSGQGVRRTEAFF. CDR3 nucleotides: TGTGCCAGCAGCGGACAGGGGGTACGGCGCACTGAAGCTTTCTTT.

The chain links TRBV7-8 to TRBJ2-3; a possible D gene is TRBD2 (6 bases). Trimming stripped 0 bases from V and 2 bases from J, with 18 bases between. Germline-derived CDR1 and CDR2 are SGHVS and FQNEAQ. The CDR3 is 18 amino acids. The CDR3 nucleotides are TGTGCCAGCAGCTTAGCGGGTGGGATTAGCGGTTACACAGATACGCAGTATTTT. This encodes CASSLAGGISGYTDTQYF.

CDR3: CASSSSRETQYF. The CDR3 DNA sequence: TGTGCCAGCAGCTCTTCGAGAGAGACCCAGTACTTC. The chain has TRBV7-2 and TRBJ2-5, with unresolved D. Germline V gene data show CDR1 as SGHTA and CDR2 as FQGNSA. The V and J ends lost 4 bases and 4 bases respectively, with 7 bases between them. CDR3 length: 12 residues.

This clone is classed as medium-sized. The chain combines TRBV4-2 with TRBJ1-1; weak D call: TRBD1 (5 bases). V lost 5 bases, J lost 5 bases, and 15 bases lay in between. Germline V gene lookup returns CDR1 LGHNA and CDR2 YNFKEQ. This CDR3 spans 14 amino acids. The CDR3 DNA reads as TGTGCCAGCAGCATAAGGTGGGGCGAGACTGAAGCTTTCTTT. Its translation: CASSIRWGETEAFF.

The chain has TRBV19 and TRBJ1-6; a weak D match, TRBD1 (6 bases). The V end lost 5 bases, the J end lost 5 bases, and 16 bases lay between the germline ends. Per the germline V gene, CDR1 is LNHDA and CDR2 is SQIVND (reference sequence). The CDR3 runs to 16 residues. CDR3 in amino acids: CASSQPSGHNNSPLHF. CDR3 sequence (DNA): TGTGCCAGTAGTCAACCCTCGGGACACAATAATTCACCCCTCCACTTT.

J is TRBJ2-7 and V is TRBV27; maybe TRBD1 (6 bases). V lost 4 bases and J 2 bases, leaving 12 bases between the germline ends. CDR3 length equals 14 residues. The germline V gene has CDR1 MNHEY and CDR2 SMNVEV (reference sequence). The CDR3, as DNA: TGTGCCAGCAGTTCCGGGACATTCCCCTACGAGCAGTACTTC. As protein: CASSSGTFPYEQYF.

The genes are TRBV11-2 and TRBJ1-1; no definite D call. Per germline, CDR1 SGHAT and CDR2 FQNNGV. The CDR3 has 14 residues. Trimming shortened V by 3 bases and J by 0 bases, and 8 bases separated the two germline ends. CDR3 in amino acids: CASSLNSMNTEAFF. DNA for the CDR3: TGTGCCAGCAGCTTGAACAGCATGAACACTGAAGCTTTCTTT.

V is TRBV28 and J is TRBJ1-4, with a weak D call TRBD1 (5 bases). V lost 3 bases, J lost 7 bases, and 18 bases lay in between. Germline V gene sequence: CDR1 MDHEN, CDR2 SYDVKM. The CDR3 loop spans 16 amino acids. CDR3 DNA: TGTGCCAGCAGTTTTTCCCGGGGAGGGGTGCTTGAAAAACTGTTTTTT. Translation: CASSFSRGGVLEKLFF.

The chain recombines TRBV6-5 with TRBJ2-5; a weak D match, TRBD1 (5 bases). The V and J ends lost 4 bases and 3 bases respectively, with 6 bases between them. Germline CDR1 and CDR2: MNHEY and SVGAGI. The CDR3 runs 12 residues. The CDR3 DNA follows: TGTGCCAGCAGTTGGGGCGAAGAGACCCAGTACTTC. It codes for CASSWGEETQYF.

The gene calls are TRBV6-5 and TRBJ2-1; 10 positions match TRBD2. Germline CDR1 and CDR2: MNHEY and SVGAGI. Unmatched junction bases numbered 9, after V lost 4 bases and J lost 6 bases. This CDR3 spans 16 amino acids. The CDR3 nucleotides read TGTGCCAGCAGTTCCTGGGGCCTAGCGGGAGCCAATGAGCAGTTCTTC. Its protein is CASSSWGLAGANEQFF.

With regard to this clone: Different DNA sequences within this sample yield the same CDR3. This chain joins TRBV5-8 and TRBJ1-3, with no clear D. In germline, CDR1 is SGHTS, CDR2 YDEGEE. The CDR3 consists of 15 residues. V was cut by 1 base and J by 0 bases, with 8 bases left in between. In DNA form, the CDR3 reads TGTGCCAGCAGCTTGCAGTCTCCCTCTGGAAACACCATATATTTT. Its translation: CASSLQSPSGNTIYF. Filled out from reference TRBV5-8 and TRBJ1-3, the complete variable domain reads EAGVTQSPTHLIKTRGQQATLRCSPISGHTSVYWYQQALGLGLQFLLWYDEGEERNRGNFPPRFSGRQFPNYSSELNVNALELEDSALYLCASSLQSPSGNTIYFGEGSWLTVV.

V and J are TRBV5-1 and TRBJ1-4; possible D gene TRBD1, 5 bases. Trimming left V 4 bases short and J 8 bases short, with 15 bases between. The CDR3 is made up of 14 amino acids. Germline values: CDR1 SGHRS, CDR2 YFSETQ. Written as DNA, the CDR3 is TGCGCCAGCAGCCCCAGGGCTGTGGGGGAAAAACTGTTTTTT. Translated, it gives CASSPRAVGEKLFF.

This chain links TRBV5-6 with TRBJ2-3, with D uncertain. This CDR3 comprises 13 residues. Trimming shortened V by 5 bases and J by 6 bases, and 13 bases separated the two germline ends. Germline-derived CDR1 and CDR2 are SGHDT and YYEEEE. The CDR3 DNA sequence: TGTGCCAGCAGATTGTCCCTTTTGGATACGCAGTATTTT. This gives the protein CASRLSLLDTQYF.

The chain recombines TRBV6-4 with TRBJ2-3; the match to TRBD2 covers 7 bases. The CDR3 covers 14 residues. CDR1 is MRHNA and CDR2 is SNTAGT in the germline V gene. V lost 8 bases to trimming and J lost 3 bases; unmatched junction nucleotides: 8. The CDR3 nucleotides read TGTGCCAGCGGGAGGTCCGGGGGGACAGATACGCAGTATTTT. This encodes CASGRSGGTDTQYF.

CDR3 protein: CASSWGQGIYEQYF. CDR3 sequence (DNA): TGCGCCAGCAGCTGGGGACAGGGGATCTACGAGCAGTACTTC. The gene calls are TRBV5-1 and TRBJ2-5; 10 positions agree with TRBD1. Judging by the DNA end, TRBJ2-7 fits better; the J call may be wrong. Germline CDR1 reads SGHRS; CDR2 reads YFSETQ. This CDR3 has 14 amino acids.

The CDR3 loop is CASSLFAFGGALAKNIQYF. DNA for the CDR3: TGTGCCAGCAGCTTATTTGCCTTCGGAGGGGCTCTAGCCAAAAACATTCAGTACTTC. The chain joins TRBV7-6 to TRBJ2-4; perhaps TRBD2 as D (6 bases). V dropped 2 bases and J dropped 0 bases, with 20 bases sitting between them. Germline values: CDR1 SGHVS, CDR2 FNYEAQ. This CDR3 comprises 19 residues.

The chain carries TRBV14 and TRBJ2-1, with unresolved D. This CDR3 has 14 amino acids. V was trimmed by 1 base and J by 6 bases, leaving 10 bases between them. CDR1 is SGHDN, CDR2 FVKESK, per germline. This CDR3 is CASSQGVFLNEQFF. DNA for the CDR3: TGTGCCAGCAGCCAAGGAGTGTTCCTCAATGAGCAGTTCTTC.

J is TRBJ2-7 and V is TRBV5-1; D perhaps matches TRBD2 (5 bases). CDR1 SGHRS and CDR2 YFSETQ come from the germline V gene. The CDR3 runs 14 residues. Trimming shortened V by 4 bases and J by 5 bases, and 16 bases separated the two germline ends. The CDR3 loop is CASSPGGVDDEQYF. The CDR3 coding sequence is TGCGCCAGCAGCCCCGGAGGAGTGGACGACGAGCAGTACTTC.

Concerning this clone itself: One junction end does not reproduce the germline sequence, and a read error may be involved. The chain employs TRBV5-1 and TRBJ2-2; TRBD2 matches at 12 bases. CDR1 SGHRS and CDR2 YFSETQ come from the germline V gene. CDR3 size: 18 residues. The CDR3 region is CASSLGTSGTGNPGELFF. The CDR3 DNA follows: TGCGCCAGCAGCTTGGGGACTAGCGGGACTGGGAACCCCGGGGAGCTGTTTTTT.

In the case of this clone: The junction does not match germline at one end; this may be a read error. The gene calls are TRBV7-6 and TRBJ1-6; perhaps TRBD1 as D (6 bases). CDR1 SGHVS and CDR2 FNYEAQ come from the germline V gene. This CDR3 contains 16 residues. The CDR3 is CTSSPRPGQNNSPLHF. CDR3 DNA sequence: TGTACCAGCAGCCCTCGTCCGGGACAAAATAATTCACCCCTCCACTTT.